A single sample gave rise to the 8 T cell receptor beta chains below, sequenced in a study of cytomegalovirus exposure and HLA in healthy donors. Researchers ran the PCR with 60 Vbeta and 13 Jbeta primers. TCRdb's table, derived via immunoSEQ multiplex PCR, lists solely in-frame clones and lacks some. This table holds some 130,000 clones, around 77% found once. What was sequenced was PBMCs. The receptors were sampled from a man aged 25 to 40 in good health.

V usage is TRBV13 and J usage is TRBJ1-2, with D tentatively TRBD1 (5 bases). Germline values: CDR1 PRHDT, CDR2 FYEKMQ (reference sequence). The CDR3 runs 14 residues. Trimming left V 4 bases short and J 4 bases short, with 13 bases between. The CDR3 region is CASSSSDRRYGYTF. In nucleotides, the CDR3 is TGTGCCAGCAGCTCCTCCGACAGACGCTATGGCTACACCTTC.

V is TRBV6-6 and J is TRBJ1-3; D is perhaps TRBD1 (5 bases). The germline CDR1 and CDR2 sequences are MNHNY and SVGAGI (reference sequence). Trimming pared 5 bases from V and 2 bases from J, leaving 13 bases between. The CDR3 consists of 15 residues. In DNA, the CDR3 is TGTGCCAGCAGTCCCTGGGGGGGTGCTGGAAACACCATATATTTT. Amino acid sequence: CASSPWGGAGNTIYF.

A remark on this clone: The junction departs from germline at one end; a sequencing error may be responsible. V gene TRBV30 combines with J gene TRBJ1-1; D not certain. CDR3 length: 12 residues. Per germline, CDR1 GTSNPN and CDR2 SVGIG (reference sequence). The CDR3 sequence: CAWSSGNPEAFF. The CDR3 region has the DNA TGTGCCTGGAGCTCGGGGAACCCTGAAGCTTTCTTT.

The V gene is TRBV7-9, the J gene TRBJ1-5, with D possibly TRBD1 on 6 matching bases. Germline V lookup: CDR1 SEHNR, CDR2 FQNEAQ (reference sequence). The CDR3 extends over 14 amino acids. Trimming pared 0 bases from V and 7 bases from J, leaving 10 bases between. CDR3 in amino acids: CASSLAGAHQPQHF. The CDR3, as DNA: TGTGCCAGCAGCTTAGCGGGGGCTCACCAGCCCCAGCATTTT.

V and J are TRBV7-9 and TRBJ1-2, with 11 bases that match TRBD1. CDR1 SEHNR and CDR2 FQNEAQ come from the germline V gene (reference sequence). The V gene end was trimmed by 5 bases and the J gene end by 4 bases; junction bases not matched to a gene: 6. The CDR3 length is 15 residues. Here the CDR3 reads CASSHLGTGGYGYTF. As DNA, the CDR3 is TGTGCCAGCAGCCACCTCGGGACAGGGGGCTATGGCTACACCTTC.

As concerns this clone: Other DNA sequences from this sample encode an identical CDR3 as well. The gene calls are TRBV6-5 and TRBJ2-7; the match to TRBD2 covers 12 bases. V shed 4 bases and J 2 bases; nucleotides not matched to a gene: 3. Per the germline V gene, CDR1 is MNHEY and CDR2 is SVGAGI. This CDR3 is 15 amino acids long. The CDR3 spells CASSSLAGGPYEQYF. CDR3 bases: TGTGCCAGCAGTTCTCTAGCGGGAGGGCCCTACGAGCAGTACTTC.

DNA of the CDR3: TGCAGCGTTTTGGCGGGAGGGGGGGATACGCAGTATTTT. Protein product: CSVLAGGGDTQYF. The V gene is TRBV29-1, the J gene TRBJ2-3; TRBD2 matches at 9 bases. Trimming at V came to 5 bases and at J to 6 bases, leaving 6 bases not matched to a gene. The germline V gene encodes CDR1 SQVTM and CDR2 ANQGSEA. There are 13 residues in the CDR3.

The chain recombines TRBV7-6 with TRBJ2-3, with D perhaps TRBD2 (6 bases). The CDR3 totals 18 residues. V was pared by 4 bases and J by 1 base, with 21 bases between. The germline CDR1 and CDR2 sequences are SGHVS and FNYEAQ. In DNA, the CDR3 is TGTGCCAGCAGCTCTACCCGGTGGGGGGAGCCGGGCACAGATACGCAGTATTTT. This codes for CASSSTRWGEPGTDTQYF.